This T cell receptor (beta chain) was recovered during a study of pediatric ulcerative colitis. Study-level background: Six or seven patients showed pancolitis and two showed left-sided colitis.

This CDR3 region has 15 residues. After removal of 4 bases from V and 1 base from J, the junction contained 6 bases not matched to a gene. The germline V gene has CDR1 SGHNT and CDR2 YYREEE (reference sequence). This clone is a singleton in its sample. Antigen unknown. Study findings and constraints: This repertoire reflects total lymphocytes rather than subpopulations like regulatory T cells. Compared with controls, ulcerative colitis showed greater blood-rectum clone sharing. Clonal expansions reduced rectal repertoire diversity in acute severe colitis.

TCRdb's table, derived via immunoSEQ multiplex PCR, lists solely in-frame clones and lacks some. The data show 60,000 or so clones, over 70% seen once. Sequenced input: blood. The clonotype originates from a boy aged 5-17 years with moderate ulcerative colitis. This chain joins TRBV5-4 and TRBJ2-5, with 8 bases lining up with TRBD1. The CDR3 DNA sequence: TGTGCCAGCAGCCTACAGGGGGTTCGCCAAGAGACCCAGTACTTC. It yields the protein CASSLQGVRQETQYF.